This TCR beta chain was retrieved from a study of T cell repertoires in cytomegalovirus infection. Across the study: CMV infection plus the matching HLA type was flagged by public TCR beta signatures.

This clonotype was picked up many times. Its antigen is not identified. TCRdb itself ran the reads through MiXCR, one entry per CDR3 protein. The sample consists of roughly 570,000 distinct CDR3 sequences, 40% of them appearing once. This CDR3 is 21 amino acids long. V was pared by 6 bases and J by 0 bases, with 15 bases of the junction left unmatched. Germline V CDR1 and CDR2: SGHTA, FQGNSA. V and J are TRBV7-2 and TRBJ2-1; TRBD2 matches 15 bases. This receptor was obtained from a human donor in good health (CMV status not recorded). Some clones in this sample may be carry-over from other donors' samples. This material consisted of cultured PBMCs, taken from culture after CMV antigen stimulation. In DNA form, the CDR3 reads TGTGCCAGCAGTCGACTACCGGGACTAGCGGGAGGTCCGAGCTCCTACAATGAGCAGTTCTTC. This encodes CASSRLPGLAGGPSSYNEQFF.